This T cell receptor (beta chain) comes out of a study of cytomegalovirus exposure and HLA in healthy donors. Looking at the study overall: Drawn from HLA-typed donors, tens of millions of unique TCRs were held in an early data release.

As regards this clone: Its antigen is as yet unknown.

The CDR3 totals 14 residues. With 0 bases removed from V and 0 bases from J, the gap between germline ends came to 6 bases. The germline V gene encodes CDR1 SGHRS and CDR2 YFSETQ. Study conclusions and caveats: High sensitivity and specificity were reportedly achieved when the classifier diagnosed cytomegalovirus status. In vitro assays verified that a few CMV-associated chains recognized CMV antigens specifically.

PCR was performed using 60 Vbeta and 13 Jbeta primers. Repertoires were generated with immunoSEQ multiplex PCR, while TCRdb's copy carries only in-frame clones and drops some. Of under 200,000 clones listed, 75% were seen once; the top ten hold about 3%. V is TRBV5-1 and J is TRBJ1-1; D is unclear. Sequenced sample: PBMCs. This clonotype was obtained from a woman in her forties or fifties in good health and CMV-seropositive. CDR3 in amino acids: CASSLDVVNTEAFF. In DNA form, the CDR3 reads TGCGCCAGCAGCTTGGATGTCGTGAACACTGAAGCTTTCTTT.